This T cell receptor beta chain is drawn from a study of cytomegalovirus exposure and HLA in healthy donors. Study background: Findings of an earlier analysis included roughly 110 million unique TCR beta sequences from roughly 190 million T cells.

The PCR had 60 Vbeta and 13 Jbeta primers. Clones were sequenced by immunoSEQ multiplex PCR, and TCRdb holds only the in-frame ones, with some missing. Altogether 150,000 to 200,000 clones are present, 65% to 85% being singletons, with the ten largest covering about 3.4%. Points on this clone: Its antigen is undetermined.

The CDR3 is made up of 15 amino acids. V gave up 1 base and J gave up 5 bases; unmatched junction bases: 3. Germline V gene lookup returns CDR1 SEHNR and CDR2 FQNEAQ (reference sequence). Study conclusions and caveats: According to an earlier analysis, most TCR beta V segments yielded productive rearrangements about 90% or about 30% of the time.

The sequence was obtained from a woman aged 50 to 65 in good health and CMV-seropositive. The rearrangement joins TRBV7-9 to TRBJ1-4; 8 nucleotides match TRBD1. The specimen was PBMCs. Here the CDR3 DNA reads TGTGCCAGCAGCTTAGGGACAGGGATAAATGAAAAACTGTTTTTT. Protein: CASSLGTGINEKLFF. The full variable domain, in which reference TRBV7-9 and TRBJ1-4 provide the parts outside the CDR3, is DTGVSQNPRHKITKRGQNVTFRCDPISEHNRLYWYRQTLGQGPEFLTYFQNEAQLEKSRLLSDRFSAERPKGSFSTLEIQRTEQGDSAMYLCASSLGTGINEKLFFGSGTQLSVL.